Presented here are 5 T cell receptor beta chains from one specimen sequenced in a study of blood T cell repertoires in COVID-19. Only in-frame clones appear in the TCRdb table, and some are missing; sequencing was by immunoSEQ multiplex PCR. The repertoire consists of about 120,000 clones, with 86% occurring once and the leading ten covering 4% to 5%. Sequences were obtained from peripheral blood. These receptors were obtained from a man in his forties with acute or convalescent COVID-19.

This rearrangement joins TRBV5-4 to TRBJ2-7; perhaps TRBD2 as D (6 bases). The CDR3 loop spans 14 amino acids. The V end was cut by 4 bases, the J end by 3 bases, with 14 bases between. Per germline, CDR1 SGHNT and CDR2 YYREEE (reference sequence). The CDR3 region has the DNA TGTGCCAGCAGCGAGACGGCTAGCGACTACGAGCAGTACTTC. Amino acids: CASSETASDYEQYF.

This clone was seen a few times. The rearrangement links TRBV19 to TRBJ2-7; tentative D call: TRBD2 (7 bases). The germline gives CDR1 LNHDA, CDR2 SQIVND (reference sequence). Deletions cut 4 bases from V and 0 bases from J, with 16 bases between. The CDR3 loop spans 16 amino acids. The CDR3 nucleotides are TGTGCCAGTAGTAGGGGGGGGCTAGGCCTCTCCTACGAGCAGTACTTC. Translating gives CASSRGGLGLSYEQYF.

The genes are TRBV6-5 and TRBJ1-2; TRBD1 matches 8 bases. The V segment lost 5 bases and the J segment 4 bases; nucleotides outside the gene matches: 3. Germline CDR1 is MNHEY and CDR2 is SVGAGI. CDR3 length equals 13 residues. The DNA of the CDR3 is TGTGCCAGCAGTCGGACAGGGTCCTATGGCTACACCTTC. Protein: CASSRTGSYGYTF.

The chain uses TRBV11-2 and TRBJ2-2, with TRBD2 as a possible D gene (6 bases). The CDR3 is 12 residues long. Germline V lookup: CDR1 SGHAT, CDR2 FQNNGV. Trimming removed 7 bases from V and 7 bases from J, with 10 bases in between. CDR3 residues: CASTAGSGELFF. The CDR3 region has the DNA TGTGCCAGCACCGCGGGAAGCGGGGAGCTGTTTTTT. Looking up the rest from reference TRBV11-2 and TRBJ2-2 gives the full variable domain: EAGVAQSPRYKIIEKRQSVAFWCNPISGHATLYWYQQILGQGPKLLIQFQNNGVVDDSQLPKDRFSAERLKGVDSTLKIQPAKLEDSAVYLCASTAGSGELFFGEGSRLTVL.

The V call is TRBV6-5, the J call TRBJ2-5; maybe TRBD2 (6 bases). Trimming pared 6 bases from V and 4 bases from J, leaving 12 bases between. Germline V gene data show CDR1 as MNHEY and CDR2 as SVGAGI. CDR3 length equals 13 residues. CDR3 DNA: TGTGCCAGCAGCACCTTGGGGGGAGAGACCCAGTACTTC. It is translated as CASSTLGGETQYF.